This T cell receptor beta chain was observed in a study of coeliac disease. Findings and caveats of the study: Intraepithelial and lamina propria fractions were not highly pure. Control samples showed higher TRB and TRG clonality than intraepithelial and lamina propria samples in active celiac disease. According to the authors, this method cannot detect gliadin-specific T cells in an unbiased way.

The germline V gene encodes CDR1 WSHSY and CDR2 SAAADI. This CDR3 is 11 amino acids long. Measured with immunoSEQ multiplex PCR; TCRdb has only the in-frame clones, and not every one. The sample carries a few thousand clones, about four fifths recorded once. This clone was seen once. The antigen remains undetermined. This TCR was sampled from a woman aged 18-30 years with active celiac disease. The sample was lamina propria lymphocytes from the gut. This rearrangement joins TRBV10-2 to TRBJ1-2; D remains ambiguous. This CDR3 reads CALLAGSGYTF. The CDR3 coding sequence is TGCGCGCTCCTGGCGGGGAGCGGCTACACCTTC.